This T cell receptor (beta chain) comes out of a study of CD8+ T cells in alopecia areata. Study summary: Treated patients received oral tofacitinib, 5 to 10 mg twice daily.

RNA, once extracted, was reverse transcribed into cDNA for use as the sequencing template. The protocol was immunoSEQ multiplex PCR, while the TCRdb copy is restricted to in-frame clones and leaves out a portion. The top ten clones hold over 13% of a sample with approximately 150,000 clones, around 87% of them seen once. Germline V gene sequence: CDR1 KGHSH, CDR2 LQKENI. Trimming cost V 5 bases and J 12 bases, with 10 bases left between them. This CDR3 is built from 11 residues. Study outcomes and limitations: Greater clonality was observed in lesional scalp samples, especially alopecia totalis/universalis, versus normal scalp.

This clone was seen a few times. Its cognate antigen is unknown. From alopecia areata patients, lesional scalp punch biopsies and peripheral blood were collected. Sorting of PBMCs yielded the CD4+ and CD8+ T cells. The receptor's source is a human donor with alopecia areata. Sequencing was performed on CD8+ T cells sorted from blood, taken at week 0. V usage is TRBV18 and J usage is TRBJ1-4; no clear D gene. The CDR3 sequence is CASSENSELFF. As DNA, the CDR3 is TGTGCCAGCTCAGAAAACTCCGAACTGTTTTTT.